This T cell receptor (beta chain) was recovered during a study of graft-versus-host responses after intestinal transplantation (dated by TCRdb to about 2021). Background for the entire study: The transplants that recipients received were multivisceral, liver-intestinal, or isolated intestinal. To identify alloreactive clones, pre-transplant mixed lymphocyte reaction products were sequenced and then compared with unstimulated pre-transplant donor and recipient T cells. Instead of going to the commercial service, samples from a few later patients were sequenced in-house on an Illumina MiSeq and processed with MiXCR. All recipients received anti-thymocyte globulin induction followed by maintenance tacrolimus and steroids for approximately 3 years. Donor T cell macrochimerism was defined as a peak of at least 4% donor T cells among recipient peripheral blood mononuclear cells. A cohort of 24 intestinal transplant recipients, including one retransplant, was enrolled, and 3 patients lacking pretransplant specimens were excluded. Graft-versus-host and host-versus-graft alloreactive T cell clones were tracked in the graft, circulation and bone marrow after intestinal transplantation using bulk TCR-beta CDR3 sequencing. Results the study describes overall, beyond this receptor: Peak levels of circulating GvH clones were associated with declines in HvG clones early after transplant. GvH clones were detected in recipient bone marrow, and some of these GvH clones were observed earlier in ileal mucosa or blood, consistent with an intestinal mucosal origin. The conclusions were limited by the relatively low number and heterogeneity of the intestinal transplant patients. In the allografts of patients with donor T cell macrochimerism, GvH to HvG T cell clonal ratios were high.

The receptor library was made with the immunoSEQ multiplex PCR assay. High-throughput TCR-beta CDR3 sequencing of genomic DNA from most patients was performed by Adaptive Biotechnologies. On the authors' methods: TCR sequencing data for around 19 patients were retrieved from Adaptive's ImmunoSEQ software; three other patients were processed with MiXCR and VDJtools. Because the origin of CDR3 nucleotide sequences shared between donor and recipient could not be assigned, those sequences were removed. Alloreactive clones required at least 2-fold expansion over unstimulated cells and minimum CFSE-low frequency of 0.002% (template counts) or 0.001% (read counts). A clone was considered mappable if detected in the sequenced pre-transplant spleen, lymph node, or MLR CFSE-low populations of the donor or recipient. Cumulative frequency of alloreactive clones was calculated as a percentage of all sequences weighted by copy number. The source is immuneACCESS, and TCRdb retained only in-frame sequences with V and J called. Part of the clones is not carried over; for the studies checked, unresolved V genes explain less than half of this, and the remainder is unexplained. V, J and clone size derive from that table, while D and trimming were established from the DNA sequence. The sample profile shows over 14,000 clones; around 96% of them were found once. Around 0.7% of the sample goes to the ten largest clones.

V gives up 7 bases and J gives up 0 bases, and the segment between their germline ends measures 22 bases. Including the terminal cysteine and phenylalanine, the CDR3 comprises 18 residues. Of all the DNA, just the CDR3 is kept, 54 bases in frame from base 1. Reading the germline V gene gives CDR1 LGHNA and CDR2 YNFKEQ. Blood samples were collected up to 4 times in the first month after transplant and then at least monthly when available. Of note for this clone: The antigen it binds to is not known. No much larger clonotype is one base removed from it; base qualities were not supplied.

The TCR originated in a human patient who received an intestinal transplant, so some T cells may come from the graft donor. The chain was built from TRBV4-2 and TRBJ2-1, with TRBD1 perhaps the D gene, on 6 matching bases. The source was PBMCs, collected 9 days after transplant. The nucleotide sequence reads TGTGCCAGCAAAATAGAACCTAGGGCGGACAGCTCCTACAATGAGCAGTTCTTC. This encodes CASKIEPRADSSYNEQFF.